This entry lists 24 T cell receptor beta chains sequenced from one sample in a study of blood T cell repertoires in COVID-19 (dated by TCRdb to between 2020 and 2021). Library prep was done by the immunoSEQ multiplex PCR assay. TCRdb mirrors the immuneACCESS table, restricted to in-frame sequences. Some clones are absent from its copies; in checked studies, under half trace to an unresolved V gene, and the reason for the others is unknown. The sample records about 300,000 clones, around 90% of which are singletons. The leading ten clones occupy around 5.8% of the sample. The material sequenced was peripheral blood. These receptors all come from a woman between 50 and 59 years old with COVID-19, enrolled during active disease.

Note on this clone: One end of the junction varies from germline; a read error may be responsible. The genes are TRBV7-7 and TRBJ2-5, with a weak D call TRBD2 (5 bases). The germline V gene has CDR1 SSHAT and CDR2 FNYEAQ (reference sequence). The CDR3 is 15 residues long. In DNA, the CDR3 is TGTGCTAGCAGCAGGACTGAAAGAGGCGCAGAGACCCAGTACTTC. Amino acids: CASSRTERGAETQYF.

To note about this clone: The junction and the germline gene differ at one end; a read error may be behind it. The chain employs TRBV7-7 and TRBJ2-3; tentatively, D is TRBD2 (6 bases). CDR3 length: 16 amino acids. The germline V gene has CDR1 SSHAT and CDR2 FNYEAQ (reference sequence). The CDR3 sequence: CASSLDISGARATQYF. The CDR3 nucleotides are TGTGCTAGCAGCTTAGATATTAGCGGAGCCCGGGCTACGCAGTATTTT.

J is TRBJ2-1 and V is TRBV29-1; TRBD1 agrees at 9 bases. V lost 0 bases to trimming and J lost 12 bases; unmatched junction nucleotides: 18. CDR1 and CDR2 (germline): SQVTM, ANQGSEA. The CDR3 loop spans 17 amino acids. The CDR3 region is CSVEESRTGASQDGQFF. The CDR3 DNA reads TGCAGCGTTGAAGAATCCCGGACAGGGGCCTCCCAGGATGGGCAGTTCTTC.

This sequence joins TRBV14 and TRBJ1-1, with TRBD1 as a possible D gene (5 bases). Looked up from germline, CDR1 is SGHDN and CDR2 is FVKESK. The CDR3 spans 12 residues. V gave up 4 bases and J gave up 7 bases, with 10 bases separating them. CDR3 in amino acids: CASSPGGIEAFF. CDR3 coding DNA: TGTGCCAGCAGCCCGGGGGGGATTGAAGCTTTCTTT.

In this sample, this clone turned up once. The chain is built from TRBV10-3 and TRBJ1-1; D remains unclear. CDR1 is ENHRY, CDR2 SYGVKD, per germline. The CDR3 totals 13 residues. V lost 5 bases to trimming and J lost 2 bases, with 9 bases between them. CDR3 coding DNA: TGTGCCATCAGTTTAGACTCCAACACTGAAGCTTTCTTT. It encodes CAISLDSNTEAFF.

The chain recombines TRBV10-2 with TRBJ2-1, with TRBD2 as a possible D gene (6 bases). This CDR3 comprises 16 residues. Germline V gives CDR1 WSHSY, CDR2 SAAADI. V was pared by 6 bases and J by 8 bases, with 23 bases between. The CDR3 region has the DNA TGCGCCAGCAGAGGCACGTGGGGGGATACCTTGGATGAGCAGTTCTTC. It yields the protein CASRGTWGDTLDEQFF.

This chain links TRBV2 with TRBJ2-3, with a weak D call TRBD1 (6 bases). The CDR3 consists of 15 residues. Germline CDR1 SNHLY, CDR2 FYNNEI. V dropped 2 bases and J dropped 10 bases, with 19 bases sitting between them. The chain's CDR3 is CASSERGYSSVAQYF. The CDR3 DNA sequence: TGTGCCAGCAGTGAAAGGGGGTACAGTAGCGTCGCGCAGTATTTT.

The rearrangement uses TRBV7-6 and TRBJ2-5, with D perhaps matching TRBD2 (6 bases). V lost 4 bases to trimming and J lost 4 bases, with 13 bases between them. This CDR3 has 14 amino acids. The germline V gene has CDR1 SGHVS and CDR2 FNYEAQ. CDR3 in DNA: TGTGCCAGCAGCTCGCGGGGAAAGGGAGAGACCCAGTACTTC. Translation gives CASSSRGKGETQYF.

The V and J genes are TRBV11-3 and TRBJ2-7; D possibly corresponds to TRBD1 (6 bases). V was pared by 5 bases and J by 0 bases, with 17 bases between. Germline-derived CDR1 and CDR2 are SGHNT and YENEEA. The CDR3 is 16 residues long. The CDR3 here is CASSQRGKTSSYEQYF. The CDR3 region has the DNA TGTGCCAGCAGCCAAAGGGGGAAAACTTCCTCCTACGAGCAGTACTTC.

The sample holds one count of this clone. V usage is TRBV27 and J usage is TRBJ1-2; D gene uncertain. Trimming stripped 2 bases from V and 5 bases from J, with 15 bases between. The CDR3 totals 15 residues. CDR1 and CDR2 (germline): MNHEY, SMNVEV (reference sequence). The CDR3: CASSLGAGVLYGYTF. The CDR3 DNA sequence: TGTGCCAGCAGTTTAGGTGCCGGAGTTCTATATGGCTACACCTTC.

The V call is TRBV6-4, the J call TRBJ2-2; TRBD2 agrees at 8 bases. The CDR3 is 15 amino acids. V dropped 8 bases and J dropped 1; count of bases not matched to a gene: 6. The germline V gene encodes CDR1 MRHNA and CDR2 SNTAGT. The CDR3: CASPAGTRNTGELFF. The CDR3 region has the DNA TGTGCCAGCCCGGCCGGGACTAGGAACACCGGGGAGCTGTTTTTT.

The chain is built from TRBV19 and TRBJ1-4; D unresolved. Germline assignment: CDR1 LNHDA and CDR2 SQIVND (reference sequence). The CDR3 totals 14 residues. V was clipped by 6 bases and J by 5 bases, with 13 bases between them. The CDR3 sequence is CASRWAGSNEKLFF. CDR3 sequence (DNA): TGTGCCAGTAGGTGGGCGGGATCAAATGAAAAACTGTTTTTT.

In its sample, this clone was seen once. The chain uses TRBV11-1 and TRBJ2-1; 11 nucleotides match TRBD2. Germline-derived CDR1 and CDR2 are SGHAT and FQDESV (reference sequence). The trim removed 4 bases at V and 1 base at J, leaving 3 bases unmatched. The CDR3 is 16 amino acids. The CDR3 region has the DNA TGTGCCAGCAGCTCCCGGACTAGCGGGTCCTACAATGAGCAGTTCTTC. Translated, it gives CASSSRTSGSYNEQFF.

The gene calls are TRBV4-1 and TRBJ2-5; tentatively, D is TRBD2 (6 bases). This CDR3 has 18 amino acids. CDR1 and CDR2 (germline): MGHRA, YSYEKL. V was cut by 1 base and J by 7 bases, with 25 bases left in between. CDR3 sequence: CASSQGHRDLMLKRTQYF. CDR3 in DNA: TGCGCCAGCAGCCAAGGTCATAGGGACTTGATGTTGAAGAGGACCCAGTACTTC.

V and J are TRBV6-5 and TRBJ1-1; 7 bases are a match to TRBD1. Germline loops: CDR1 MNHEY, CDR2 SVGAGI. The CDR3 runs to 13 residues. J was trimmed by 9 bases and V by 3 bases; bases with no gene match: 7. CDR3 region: CASSYGDRSKAFF. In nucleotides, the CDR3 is TGTGCCAGCAGTTATGGGGACAGATCTAAAGCTTTCTTT.

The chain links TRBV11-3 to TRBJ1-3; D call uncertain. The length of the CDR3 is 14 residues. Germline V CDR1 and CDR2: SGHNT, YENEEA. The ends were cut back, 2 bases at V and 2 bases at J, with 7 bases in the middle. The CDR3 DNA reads TGTGCCAGCAGCTTACAACTTACTGGAAACACCATATATTTT. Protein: CASSLQLTGNTIYF.

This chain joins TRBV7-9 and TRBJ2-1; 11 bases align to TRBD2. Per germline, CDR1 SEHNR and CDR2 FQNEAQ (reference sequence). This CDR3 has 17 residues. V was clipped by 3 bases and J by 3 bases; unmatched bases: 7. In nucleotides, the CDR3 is TGTGCCAGCAGCTTCGACTTCCTAGCGGGAGGCTACAATGAGCAGTTCTTC. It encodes CASSFDFLAGGYNEQFF.

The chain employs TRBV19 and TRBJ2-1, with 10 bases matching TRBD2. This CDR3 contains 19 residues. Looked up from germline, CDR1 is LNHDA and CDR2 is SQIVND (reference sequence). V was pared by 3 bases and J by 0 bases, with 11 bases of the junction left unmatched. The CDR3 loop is CASSMPPFSGRSSYNEQFF. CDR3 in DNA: TGTGCCAGTAGTATGCCCCCCTTTAGCGGGAGGTCCTCCTACAATGAGCAGTTCTTC.

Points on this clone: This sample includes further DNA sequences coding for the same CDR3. CDR3 coding DNA: TGTGCCACCAGTGATGCGGGCACAGATACGCAGTATTTT. The encoded protein is CATSDAGTDTQYF. The V and J genes are TRBV24-1 and TRBJ2-3; D not certain. CDR1 is KGHDR and CDR2 is SFDVKD in the germline V gene. V lost 3 bases and J 1 base, leaving 4 bases between the germline ends. The CDR3 runs to 13 residues.

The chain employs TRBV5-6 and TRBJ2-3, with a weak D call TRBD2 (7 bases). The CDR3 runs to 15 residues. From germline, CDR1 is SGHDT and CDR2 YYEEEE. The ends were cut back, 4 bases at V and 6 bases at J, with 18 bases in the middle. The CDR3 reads CASSPQGREGDTQYF. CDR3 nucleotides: TGTGCCAGCAGCCCCCAGGGGAGGGAGGGGGATACGCAGTATTTT.

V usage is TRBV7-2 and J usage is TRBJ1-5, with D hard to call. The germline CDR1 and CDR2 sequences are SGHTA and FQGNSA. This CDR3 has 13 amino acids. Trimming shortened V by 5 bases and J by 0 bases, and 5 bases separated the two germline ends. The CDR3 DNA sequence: TGTGCCAGCAGCGCACATAGCAATCAGCCCCAGCATTTT. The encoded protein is CASSAHSNQPQHF.

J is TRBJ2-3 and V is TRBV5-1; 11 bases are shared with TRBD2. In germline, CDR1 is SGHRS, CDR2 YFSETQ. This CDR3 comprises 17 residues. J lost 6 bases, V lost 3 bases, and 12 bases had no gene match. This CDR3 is CASSYDTSGSRLDTQYF. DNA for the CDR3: TGCGCCAGCAGCTACGATACTAGCGGGAGTAGGTTGGATACGCAGTATTTT.

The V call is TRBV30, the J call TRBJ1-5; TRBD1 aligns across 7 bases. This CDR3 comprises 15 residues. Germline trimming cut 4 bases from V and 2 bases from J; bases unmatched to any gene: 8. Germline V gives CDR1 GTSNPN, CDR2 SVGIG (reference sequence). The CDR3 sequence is CAWTGTGVGNQPQHF. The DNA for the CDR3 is TGTGCCTGGACCGGCACAGGGGTTGGCAATCAGCCCCAGCATTTT.

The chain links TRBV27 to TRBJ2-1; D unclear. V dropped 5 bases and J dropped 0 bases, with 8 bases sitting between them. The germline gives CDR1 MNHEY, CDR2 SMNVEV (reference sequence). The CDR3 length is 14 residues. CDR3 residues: CASSPGSSYNEQFF. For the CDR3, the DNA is TGTGCCAGCAGTCCAGGAAGCTCCTACAATGAGCAGTTCTTC.